This is a list of T cell receptor beta chains from one sample in a study of CD8+ T cells in alopecia areata. Clones were read by immunoSEQ multiplex PCR, and TCRdb kept only the in-frame ones, dropping some. The sample comprises some 130,000 clones, about 49% of which are singletons, and around 20% rests with the top ten. The sequences come from CD8+ T cells sorted from blood, collected at week 0. Every receptor here comes from a human donor with alopecia areata. CDR3s include the opening cysteine and the closing phenylalanine or tryptophan. Each record gives: CDR3 DNA, CDR3 protein, clone size, D gene, V gene, J gene. A D gene is named only where the DNA matches it firmly. Some rows have no size entry. The others give once, few or many, or a class for an expanded clone.

CDR3 DNA: TGTGCCAGCAGCCAAGAGGGGGACAGCACATCCTACGAGCAGTACTTC; CDR3 protein: CASSQEGDSTSYEQYF; clone size: few; D gene: TRBD1; V gene: TRBV4-2; J gene: TRBJ2-7
CDR3 DNA: TGCAGCGTTACAGGGTTGAACACTGAAGCTTTCTTT; CDR3 protein: CSVTGLNTEAFF; clone size: NA; D gene: NA; V gene: TRBV29-1; J gene: TRBJ1-1
CDR3 DNA: TGTGCCAGCAGTCAACACCCGACAGGGGGCAACACCGGGGAGCTGTTTTTT; CDR3 protein: CASSQHPTGGNTGELFF; clone size: NA; D gene: TRBD1; V gene: TRBV27; J gene: TRBJ2-2
CDR3 DNA: TGCAGCGCCGCACACGTAGGGACAGGGACGGAGACCCAGTACTTC; CDR3 protein: CSAAHVGTGTETQYF; clone size: NA; D gene: TRBD1; V gene: TRBV29-1; J gene: TRBJ2-5
CDR3 DNA: TGTGCCAGCAGCCTCCGTTCAGGAGATACGCAGTATTTT; CDR3 protein: CASSLRSGDTQYF; clone size: NA; D gene: NA; V gene: TRBV13; J gene: TRBJ2-3
CDR3 DNA: TGCGCCAGCAGCGAAGGGCCAGGGTATCAGCCCCAGCATTTT; CDR3 protein: CASSEGPGYQPQHF; clone size: few; D gene: NA; V gene: TRBV4-3; J gene: TRBJ1-5
CDR3 DNA: TGTGCCAGCAGAAAGGGACCGACGTTTTGGGCTGAAGCTTTCTTT; CDR3 protein: CASRKGPTFWAEAFF; clone size: NA; D gene: NA; V gene: TRBV9; J gene: TRBJ1-1
CDR3 DNA: TGTGCCAGCAGTTACTCGAACAGGGGAAACTACGAGCAGTACTTC; CDR3 protein: CASSYSNRGNYEQYF; clone size: NA; D gene: TRBD1; V gene: TRBV6-5; J gene: TRBJ2-7
CDR3 DNA: TGCGCCAGCAGCCCAAGGACAGGGAACCACGAGCAGTACTTC; CDR3 protein: CASSPRTGNHEQYF; clone size: NA; D gene: TRBD1; V gene: TRBV5-1; J gene: TRBJ2-7
CDR3 DNA: TGTGCCTGGAGTGTATACAGTTTGAACACTGAAGCTTTCTTT; CDR3 protein: CAWSVYSLNTEAFF; clone size: NA; D gene: NA; V gene: TRBV30; J gene: TRBJ1-1
CDR3 DNA: TGCAGCGTTGAAGGGACTATAAACAATGAGCAGTTCTTC; CDR3 protein: CSVEGTINNEQFF; clone size: NA; D gene: NA; V gene: TRBV29-1; J gene: TRBJ2-1
CDR3 DNA: TGTGCCAGCAGTGTGGGGGTAGGGGAAGGGTACGAGCAGTACTTC; CDR3 protein: CASSVGVGEGYEQYF; clone size: NA; D gene: NA; V gene: TRBV2; J gene: TRBJ2-7
CDR3 DNA: TGCGCCAGCAGCCAAGGGGTCAGGGGGCGAAGCCACGGTGGCTACACCTTC; CDR3 protein: CASSQGVRGRSHGGYTF; clone size: NA; D gene: TRBD1; V gene: TRBV4-3; J gene: TRBJ1-2
CDR3 DNA: TGTGCCAGCAGCTTAGCGGGGACTGGCGTCCTGACTTTC; CDR3 protein: CASSLAGTGVLTF; clone size: few; D gene: NA; V gene: TRBV7-6; J gene: TRBJ2-6
CDR3 DNA: TGTGCCAGCAGCGCCATGATCTCCTACAATGAGCAGTTCTTC; CDR3 protein: CASSAMISYNEQFF; clone size: NA; D gene: NA; V gene: TRBV5-8; J gene: TRBJ2-1
CDR3 DNA: TGCGCCAGCAGCCCCTCCGGGCCCAATCAGCCCCAGCATTTT; CDR3 protein: CASSPSGPNQPQHF; clone size: NA; D gene: NA; V gene: TRBV5-1; J gene: TRBJ1-5
CDR3 DNA: TGTGCCAGCAGCGGCGACATCCAAGAGACCCAGTACTTC; CDR3 protein: CASSGDIQETQYF; clone size: NA; D gene: NA; V gene: TRBV7-9; J gene: TRBJ2-5
CDR3 DNA: TGTGCCAGCAGCGTAGGTTCGGGGTACACAGATACGCAGTATTTT; CDR3 protein: CASSVGSGYTDTQYF; clone size: NA; D gene: NA; V gene: TRBV9; J gene: TRBJ2-3
CDR3 DNA: TGTGCCAGCAGCCTCCGCGGTCAGCCCCAGCATTTT; CDR3 protein: CASSLRGQPQHF; clone size: NA; D gene: NA; V gene: TRBV13; J gene: TRBJ1-5
CDR3 DNA: TGTGCCAGCAGTTACTCGGGAGACCTAGGGTTCTACGAGCAGTACTTC; CDR3 protein: CASSYSGDLGFYEQYF; clone size: NA; D gene: NA; V gene: TRBV6-5; J gene: TRBJ2-7